This paragraph reports one T cell receptor (beta chain). What it binds is unknown. The sample belongs to a study of shared clonotypes between healthy human individuals. Study observations and caveats: The four-donor shared clonotypes exceeded non-shared clonotypes in generation probability, with non-shared ones scoring lower. In a handful of donors, about 5% of naive CD4 clonotypes appeared in common.

This CDR3 spans 14 amino acids. V gave up 0 bases and J gave up 3 bases, with 9 bases separating them. The germline V gene has CDR1 SGDLS and CDR2 YYNGEE. Each sorted subset replicate got 200 ng genomic DNA, tens of thousands of genomes. Assay: immunoSEQ multiplex PCR; the TCRdb copy retains only in-frame clones and omits some. Among about a million clones listed, approximately 80% were seen once. Sequencing was performed on memory CD4+ T cells from PBMCs. Stated subset: CD45RA-negative fraction. The rearrangement joins TRBV9 to TRBJ1-1; D perhaps matches TRBD1 (5 bases). The TCR comes from a man aged 18 to 29 in good health. Some clones in this sample may be carry-over from other donors' samples. Written as DNA, the CDR3 is TGTGCCAGCAGCGTAGGGGGCTGGGACACTGAAGCTTTCTTT. Its protein product is CASSVGGWDTEAFF.